This TCR beta chain is drawn from a study of shared clonotypes between healthy human individuals. About the study: A donor's plate count was three for CD4 naive and three for CD4 memory; CD8 naive had two and CD8 memory one.

Broader study findings: Estimated clonotype richness was generally higher in naive than memory subsets. It was the non-shared clonotypes that had lower generation probabilities than clonotypes shared by all four donors. Sampling included only blood; tissue repertoires likely differ.

V was cut by 1 base and J by 4 bases, with 13 bases left in between. The germline gives CDR1 KGHSH, CDR2 LQKENI. The CDR3 has 15 amino acids. Assay: immunoSEQ multiplex PCR; the TCRdb copy retains only in-frame clones and omits some. The repertoire has 500,000 or so clones, 95% to 96% of them found once; the top ten carry 0.05% to 0.08%. Concerning this clone: Its antigen remains unidentified.

This TCR was sampled from a woman in her 30s in good health. The sample taken for sequencing was naive CD4+ T cells sorted from blood. Documented subset: CD45RA+ positively selected. V usage is TRBV18 and J usage is TRBJ1-1, with TRBD1 as a possible D gene (5 bases). The CDR3 protein is CASSPLEGFGTEAFF. Here the CDR3 DNA reads TGTGCCAGCTCACCACTGGAGGGGTTCGGCACTGAAGCTTTCTTT.